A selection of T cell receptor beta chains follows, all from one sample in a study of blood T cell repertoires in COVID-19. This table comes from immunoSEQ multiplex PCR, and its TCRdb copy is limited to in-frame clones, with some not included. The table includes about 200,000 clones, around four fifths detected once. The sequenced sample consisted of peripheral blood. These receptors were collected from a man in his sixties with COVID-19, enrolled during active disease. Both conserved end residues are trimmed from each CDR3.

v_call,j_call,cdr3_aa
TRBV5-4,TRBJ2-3,ASSLAWAAGGVDTQY
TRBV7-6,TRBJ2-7,ASSRGPGDEQY
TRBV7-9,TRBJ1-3,ASRIPSGNTIY
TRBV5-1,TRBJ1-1,ASSSGQGRSDTEAF
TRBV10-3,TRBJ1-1,AISGAVNTEAF
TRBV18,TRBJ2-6,ASSPDGTGVVGANVLT
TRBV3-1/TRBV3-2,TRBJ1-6,ASRPGQGAGAPLH
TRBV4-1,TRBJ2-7,ASSRSPGQGNYEQY
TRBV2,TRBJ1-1,ASMDGTANTEAF
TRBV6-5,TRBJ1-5,ASSRRGGNQPQH
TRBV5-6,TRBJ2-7,ASSSSTSYEQY
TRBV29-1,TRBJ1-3,SVGTDSGNTIY
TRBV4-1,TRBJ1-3,ASSQAQPNTIY